A few counts support the clone carrying this T cell receptor (beta chain). What it recognizes is unknown. TCRdb recomputed calls from the RT-PCR reads with MiXCR, one row per CDR3 protein. This table has about 700,000 distinct CDR3 sequences, roughly 14% appearing once. This sample is part of a study of response to subunit inactivated influenza vaccine. General observations from the study: The authors proposed limited new T cell recruitment per seasonal influenza vaccination.

V was shortened by 2 bases and J by 6 bases, with 14 bases between the two germline ends. The CDR3 has 15 residues. Germline V gene sequence: CDR1 SGHAT, CDR2 FQNNGV. The gene calls are TRBV11-2 and TRBJ2-1; D ambiguous. This clonotype was sampled from a man over 45 who received an inactivated influenza vaccine. Material: PBMCs from blood, obtained about 14 days before vaccination. For the CDR3, the DNA is TGTGCCAGCAGCTTAATCCCTACCCCCCGCAATGAGCAGTTCTTC. It yields the protein CASSLIPTPRNEQFF. The complete variable domain, with remaining parts taken from reference TRBV11-2 and TRBJ2-1, reads EAGVAQSPRYKIIEKRQSVAFWCNPISGHATLYWYQQILGQGPKLLIQFQNNGVVDDSQLPKDRFSAERLKGVDSTLKIQPAKLEDSAVYLCASSLIPTPRNEQFFGPGTRLTVL.